One and the same sample provided the 17 T cell receptor beta chains below, sequenced in a study of cytomegalovirus exposure and HLA in healthy donors. Assay: immunoSEQ multiplex PCR; the TCRdb copy retains only in-frame clones and omits some. The data hold about 310,000 clones, with roughly 90% observed a single time. Material for sequencing was PBMCs. The origin of the receptors is a man younger than 45 in good health and CMV-seronegative.

The chain combines TRBV21-1 with TRBJ2-2; the table's D call, TRBD1, has no DNA check behind it. TRBV21-1 is classified as a pseudogene. The CDR3 loop spans 14 amino acids. The CDR3 here is CASSGQENTGELFF. The CDR3 DNA reads as TGTGCCAGCAGCGGGCAGGAGAACACCGGGGAGCTGTTTTTT.

This chain links TRBV19 with TRBJ1-1; D perhaps matches TRBD1 (6 bases). The germline V and J ends were trimmed by 7 bases and 4 bases, with 16 bases remaining between them. CDR1 is LNHDA, CDR2 SQIVND, per germline (reference sequence). This CDR3 has 14 amino acids. CDR3 residues: CASIRTGKGTEAFF. The CDR3 DNA reads as TGTGCCAGTATTCGAACAGGGAAGGGCACTGAAGCTTTCTTT. Combining the CDR3 with reference TRBV19 and TRBJ1-1 gives the whole variable domain DGGITQSPKYLFRKEGQNVTLSCEQNLNHDAMYWYRQDPGQGLRLIYYSQIVNDFQKGDIAEGYSVSREKKESFPLTVTSAQKNPTAFYLCASIRTGKGTEAFFGQGTRLTVV.

This clone was observed a single time. V and J are TRBV19 and TRBJ1-1; D gene uncertain. This CDR3 has 12 amino acids. Germline values: CDR1 LNHDA, CDR2 SQIVND (reference sequence). Trimming cost V 5 bases and J 2 bases, with 6 bases left between them. CDR3 sequence reads: CASSPRNTEAFF. CDR3 sequence (DNA): TGTGCCAGTAGTCCCCGTAACACTGAAGCTTTCTTT.

V gene TRBV6-5 combines with J gene TRBJ1-4, with 7 bases aligning to TRBD1. V shed 2 bases, J shed 4 bases, and the junction held 7 bases outside the gene matches. CDR1 is MNHEY, CDR2 SVGAGI, per germline. The CDR3 has 16 amino acids. CDR3 residues: CASSYRGLEFNEKLFF. In DNA form, the CDR3 reads TGTGCCAGCAGTTACAGGGGGCTGGAATTTAATGAAAAACTGTTTTTT.

About this clone itself: The same CDR3 is also encoded by other DNA sequences in this sample. V and J are TRBV6-6 and TRBJ2-7, with 10 bases that match TRBD1. The germline V gene encodes CDR1 MNHNY and CDR2 SVGAGI (reference sequence). The CDR3 spans 15 residues. V lost 4 bases to trimming and J lost 4 bases; unmatched junction nucleotides: 7. The CDR3 region has the DNA TGTGCCAGCAGTTCCCCCGACAGGGGGCCGTACGAGCAGTACTTC. It encodes CASSSPDRGPYEQYF.

The J gene is TRBJ2-7, the V gene TRBV6-6; no reliable D call. The CDR3 has 14 residues. CDR1 and CDR2 from the germline V gene are MNHNY and SVGAGI (reference sequence). V was pared by 0 bases and J by 0 bases, with 6 bases between. CDR3 protein: CASSYSMSSYEQYF. The CDR3 nucleotides read TGTGCCAGCAGTTACTCCATGAGCTCCTACGAGCAGTACTTC.

The chain uses TRBV7-2 and TRBJ2-5, with 7 bases lining up with TRBD2. The germline V gene has CDR1 SGHTA and CDR2 FQGNSA. Trimming removed 5 bases from V and 2 bases from J; junction bases left unmatched: 8. This CDR3 has 15 residues. This chain's CDR3 is CASSPRGVGQETQYF. The CDR3 DNA reads as TGTGCCAGCAGCCCTCGGGGGGTCGGACAAGAGACCCAGTACTTC. Using reference TRBV7-2 and TRBJ2-5 for the parts outside the CDR3, the full variable domain is GAGVSQSPSNKVTEKGKDVELRCDPISGHTALYWYRQSLGQGLEFLIYFQGNSAPDKSGLPSDRFSAERTGGSVSTLTIQRTQQEDSAVYLCASSPRGVGQETQYFGPGTRLLVL.

CDR3 sequence (DNA): TGTGCCAGCAGTCAGGGGGGTGAAGCTTTCTTT. Its translation is CASSQGGEAFF. V and J are TRBV6-1 and TRBJ1-1; TRBD1 matches at 7 bases. The CDR3 covers 11 residues. The V segment lost 5 bases and the J segment 7 bases; nucleotides outside the gene matches: 1. Per germline, CDR1 MNHNS and CDR2 SASEGT.

The chain recombines TRBV12-2 with TRBJ1-1; TRBD1, the table's D call, lacks a check against the DNA. TRBV12-2 is labeled a pseudogene. This CDR3 is 18 amino acids long. This CDR3 reads CASRPGTTKGIMNTEAFF. As DNA, the CDR3 is TGTGCAAGTCGCCCCGGGACAACGAAGGGGATCATGAACACTGAAGCTTTCTTT.

The V gene is TRBV19, the J gene TRBJ1-1, with a tentative D call TRBD1 (6 bases). The CDR3 contains 14 residues. Trimming cost V 4 bases and J 2 bases, with 11 bases left between them. Germline V gene sequence: CDR1 LNHDA, CDR2 SQIVND (reference sequence). The CDR3 region is CASSRSGGNTEAFF. The CDR3 DNA follows: TGTGCCAGTAGTAGGAGTGGGGGCAACACTGAAGCTTTCTTT.

The sample holds one count of this clone. The rearrangement joins TRBV27 to TRBJ1-5, with D hard to call. CDR3 length equals 15 residues. The germline gives CDR1 MNHEY, CDR2 SMNVEV (reference sequence). Trimming took 1 base from V and 3 from J, leaving 10 bases between them. The CDR3 coding sequence is TGTGCCAGCAGTTTATACAAGGGAGACAATCAGCCCCAGCATTTT. As protein: CASSLYKGDNQPQHF.

A few counts support this clone. V gene TRBV4-3 combines with J gene TRBJ1-5; D remains ambiguous. The germline V gene has CDR1 LGHNA and CDR2 YSLEER. Trimming removed 4 bases at V and 7 bases at J, with 14 bases between. The CDR3 has 14 residues. CDR3 region: CASSPFRGGQPQHF. DNA of the CDR3: TGCGCCAGCAGCCCTTTCCGAGGCGGGCAGCCCCAGCATTTT.

CDR3 sequence: CASSVEGVKVGTDTQYF. For the CDR3, the DNA is TGTGCCAGCAGTGTCGAGGGGGTGAAGGTAGGCACAGATACGCAGTATTTT. The chain has TRBV25-1 and TRBJ2-3; TRBD1 might be the D (6 bases). The CDR3 loop spans 17 amino acids. Germline V lookup: CDR1 MGHDK, CDR2 SYGVNS. Trimming stripped 4 bases from V and 1 base from J, with 18 bases between.

The rearrangement joins TRBV7-9 to TRBJ2-3; D perhaps matches TRBD1 (5 bases). The CDR3 is made up of 16 amino acids. Trimming cost V 0 bases and J 2 bases, with 12 bases left between them. Germline values: CDR1 SEHNR, CDR2 FQNEAQ (reference sequence). CDR3 DNA sequence: TGTGCCAGCAGCTTAGCCCCAGGGCCGCTCACAGATACGCAGTATTTT. It is translated as CASSLAPGPLTDTQYF.

The chain recombines TRBV2 with TRBJ2-7, with 7 nucleotides matching TRBD2. The CDR3 sequence is 12 residues long. V lost 6 bases to trimming and J lost 6 bases; unmatched junction nucleotides: 5. CDR1 is SNHLY, CDR2 FYNNEI, per germline. The CDR3 DNA is TGTGCCAGCAGAATTGGCGGGAGCGAGCAGTACTTC. It encodes CASRIGGSEQYF.

The rearrangement joins TRBV19 to TRBJ1-4; D not certain. Trimming stripped 9 bases from V and 0 bases from J, with 11 bases between. From germline, CDR1 is LNHDA and CDR2 SQIVND (reference sequence). The CDR3 has 14 amino acids. The CDR3 DNA reads TGTGCCAGCTCCCTCACGGCAACTAATGAAAAACTGTTTTTT. This gives the protein CASSLTATNEKLFF.

The chain employs TRBV12-5 and TRBJ1-6; D is ambiguous. The CDR3 is made up of 13 amino acids. Per germline, CDR1 LGHNT and CDR2 FRNRAP. Trimming removed 5 bases from V and 10 bases from J, with 12 bases in between. The CDR3 nucleotides read TGTGCTAGTGGTCAAAACCAGGTGTCACCCCTCCACTTT. This gives the protein CASGQNQVSPLHF. The variable domain in full, with the rest retrieved from reference TRBV12-5 and TRBJ1-6, is DARVTQTPRHKVTEMGQEVTMRCQPILGHNTVFWYRQTMMQGLELLAYFRNRAPLDDSGMPKDRFSAEMPDATLATLKIQPSEPRDSAVYFCASGQNQVSPLHFGNGTRLTVT.